Following are 7 T cell receptor beta chains from one sample sequenced in a study of cytomegalovirus exposure and HLA in healthy donors. Some clones are missing from TCRdb's copy, which holds only in-frame ones; the method was immunoSEQ multiplex PCR. The table shows 35,000 to 50,000 clones, with over 85% occurring only once. The sequencing sample was made of PBMCs. These receptors were collected from a woman aged 18-30 years in good health and CMV-seronegative.

This chain links TRBV11-2 with TRBJ1-4, with D possibly being TRBD1 (5 bases). The V and J ends lost 1 base and 5 bases respectively, with 11 bases between them. Germline-derived CDR1 and CDR2 are SGHAT and FQNNGV. The CDR3 loop spans 15 amino acids. The CDR3 sequence: CASSLAQGGNEKLFF. The CDR3 DNA sequence: TGTGCCAGCAGCTTAGCGCAGGGTGGGAATGAAAAACTGTTTTTT. The full variable domain, completed using reference TRBV11-2 and TRBJ1-4, is EAGVAQSPRYKIIEKRQSVAFWCNPISGHATLYWYQQILGQGPKLLIQFQNNGVVDDSQLPKDRFSAERLKGVDSTLKIQPAKLEDSAVYLCASSLAQGGNEKLFFGSGTQLSVL.

V is TRBV28 and J is TRBJ1-3; D ambiguous. V was trimmed by 5 bases and J by 8 bases, leaving 10 bases between them. The CDR3 extends over 12 amino acids. Germline V gene lookup returns CDR1 MDHEN and CDR2 SYDVKM. In DNA form, the CDR3 reads TGTGCCAGCAGTCCCCTTACGGACACCATATATTTT. This encodes CASSPLTDTIYF.

The chain combines TRBV27 with TRBJ2-3; D perhaps matches TRBD2 (6 bases). The V and J ends lost 4 bases and 2 bases respectively, with 19 bases between them. There are 17 residues in the CDR3. From germline, CDR1 is MNHEY and CDR2 SMNVEV (reference sequence). The CDR3, as DNA: TGTGCCAGCAGTTATATGGGAGAGGGAGGATACACAGATACGCAGTATTTT. This translates into CASSYMGEGGYTDTQYF.

The rearrangement links TRBV7-2 to TRBJ1-1; D gene ambiguous. This CDR3 spans 13 amino acids. The ends were cut back, 4 bases at V and 1 base at J, with 7 bases in the middle. The V gene's germline CDR1 is SGHTA and CDR2 FQGNSA. The CDR3 region is CASSSPRNTEAFF. The CDR3 region has the DNA TGTGCCAGCAGCTCCCCCCGGAACACTGAAGCTTTCTTT.

The chain links TRBV19 to TRBJ2-2; 8 positions agree with TRBD2. The length of the CDR3 is 15 residues. The ends lost 10 bases at V and 2 bases at J; junction bases unmatched: 9. The germline V gene encodes CDR1 LNHDA and CDR2 SQIVND (reference sequence). This CDR3 is CATIVAGPNTGELFF. CDR3 coding DNA: TGTGCCACAATCGTAGCGGGGCCTAACACCGGGGAGCTGTTTTTT.

The chain carries TRBV29-1 and TRBJ2-7, with no clear D. Germline CDR1 is SQVTM and CDR2 is ANQGSEA. Trimming cost V 5 bases and J 2 bases, with 10 bases left between them. CDR3 length: 12 amino acids. The CDR3 reads CSVCMETYEQYF. The DNA of the CDR3 is TGCAGCGTTTGTATGGAGACCTACGAGCAGTACTTC.

This chain connects TRBV13 to TRBJ2-1; TRBD2 matches at 11 bases. The CDR3 runs 16 residues. Unmatched junction bases numbered 10, after V lost 2 bases and J lost 10 bases. Germline assignment: CDR1 PRHDT and CDR2 FYEKMQ (reference sequence). DNA for the CDR3: TGTGCCAGCAGCTTAAGACTAGCGGGATCCCCCAGGGAGCAGTTCTTC. As protein: CASSLRLAGSPREQFF.